This T cell receptor (beta chain) appears in the sequencing data of a study of cytomegalovirus exposure and HLA in healthy donors. The J segment lost 5 bases and the V segment lost 5 bases, leaving 12 bases of the junction unmatched. Germline V CDR1 and CDR2: SNHLY, FYNNEI. The CDR3 totals 15 residues. Clones were read by immunoSEQ multiplex PCR, and TCRdb kept only the in-frame ones, dropping some. The sample lists about 330,000 clones; approximately 86% were seen once. This receptor was taken from a woman younger than 45 in good health and CMV-seropositive. Sequenced input: PBMCs. The rearrangement uses TRBV2 and TRBJ2-7; the match to TRBD1 covers 7 bases. The CDR3 sequence: CASSPRMTGSDEQYF. CDR3 DNA sequence: TGTGCCAGCAGTCCTCGAATGACAGGGTCGGACGAGCAGTACTTC.